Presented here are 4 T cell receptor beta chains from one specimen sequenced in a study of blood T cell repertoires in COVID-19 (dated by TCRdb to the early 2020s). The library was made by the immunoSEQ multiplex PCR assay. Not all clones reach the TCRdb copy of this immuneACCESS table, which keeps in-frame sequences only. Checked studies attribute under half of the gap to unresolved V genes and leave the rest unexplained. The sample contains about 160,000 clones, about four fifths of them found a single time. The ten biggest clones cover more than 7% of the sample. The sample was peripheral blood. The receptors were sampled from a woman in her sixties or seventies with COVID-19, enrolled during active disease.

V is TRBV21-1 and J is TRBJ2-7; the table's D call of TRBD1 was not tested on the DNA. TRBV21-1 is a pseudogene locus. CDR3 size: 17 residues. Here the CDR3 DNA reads TGTGCCAGCAGCAAAGGACGTCTAGGGGACAGGGGTTACGAGCAGTACGTC. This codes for CASSKGRLGDRGYEQYV.

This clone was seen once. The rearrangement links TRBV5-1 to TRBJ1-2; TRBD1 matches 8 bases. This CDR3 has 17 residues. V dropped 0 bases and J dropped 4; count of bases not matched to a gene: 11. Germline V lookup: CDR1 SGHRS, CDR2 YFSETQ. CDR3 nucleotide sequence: TGCGCCAGCAGCTTGGGGGGAAAGAACGACAGGGGCTATGGCTACACCTTC. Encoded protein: CASSLGGKNDRGYGYTF.

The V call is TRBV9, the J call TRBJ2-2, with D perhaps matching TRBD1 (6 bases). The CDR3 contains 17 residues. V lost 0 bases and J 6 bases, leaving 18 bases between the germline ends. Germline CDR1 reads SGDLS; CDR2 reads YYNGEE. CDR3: CASSVVPGHLNAGELFF. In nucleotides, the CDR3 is TGTGCCAGCAGCGTAGTCCCGGGACACCTTAATGCCGGGGAGCTGTTTTTT.

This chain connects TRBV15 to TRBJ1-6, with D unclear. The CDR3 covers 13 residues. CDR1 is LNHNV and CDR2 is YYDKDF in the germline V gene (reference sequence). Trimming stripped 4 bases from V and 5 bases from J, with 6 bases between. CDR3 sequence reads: CATSNRDNSPLHF. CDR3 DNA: TGTGCCACCAGCAACCGAGATAATTCACCCCTCCACTTT.